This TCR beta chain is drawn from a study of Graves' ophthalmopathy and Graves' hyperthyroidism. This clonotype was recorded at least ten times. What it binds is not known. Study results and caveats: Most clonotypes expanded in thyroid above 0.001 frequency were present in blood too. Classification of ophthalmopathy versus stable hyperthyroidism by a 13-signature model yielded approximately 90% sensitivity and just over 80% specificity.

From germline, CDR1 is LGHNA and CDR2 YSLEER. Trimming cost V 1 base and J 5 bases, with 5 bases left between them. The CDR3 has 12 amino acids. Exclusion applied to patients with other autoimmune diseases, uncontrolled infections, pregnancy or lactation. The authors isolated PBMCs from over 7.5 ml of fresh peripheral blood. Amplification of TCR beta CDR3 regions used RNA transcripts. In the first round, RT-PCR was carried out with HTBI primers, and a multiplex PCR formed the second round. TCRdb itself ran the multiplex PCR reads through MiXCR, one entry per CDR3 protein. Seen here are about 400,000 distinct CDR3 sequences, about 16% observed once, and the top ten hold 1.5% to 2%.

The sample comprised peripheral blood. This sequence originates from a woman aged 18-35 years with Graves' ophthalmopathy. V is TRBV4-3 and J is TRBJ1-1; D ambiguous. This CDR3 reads CASSQGWTEAFF. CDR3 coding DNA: TGCGCCAGCAGCCAAGGTTGGACTGAAGCTTTCTTT.